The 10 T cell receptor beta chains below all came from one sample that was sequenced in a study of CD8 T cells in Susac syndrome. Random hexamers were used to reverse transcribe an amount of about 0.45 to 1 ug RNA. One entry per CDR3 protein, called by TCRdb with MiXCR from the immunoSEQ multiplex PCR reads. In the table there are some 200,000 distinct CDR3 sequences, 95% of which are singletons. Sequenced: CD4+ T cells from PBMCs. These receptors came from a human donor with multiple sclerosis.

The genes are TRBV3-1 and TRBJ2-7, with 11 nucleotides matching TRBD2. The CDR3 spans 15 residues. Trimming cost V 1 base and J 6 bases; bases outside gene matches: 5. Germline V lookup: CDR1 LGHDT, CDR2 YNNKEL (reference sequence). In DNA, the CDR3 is TGTGCCAGCAGCCAAGGACTAGCGGGACATGGCGAGCAGTACTTC. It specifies CASSQGLAGHGEQYF.

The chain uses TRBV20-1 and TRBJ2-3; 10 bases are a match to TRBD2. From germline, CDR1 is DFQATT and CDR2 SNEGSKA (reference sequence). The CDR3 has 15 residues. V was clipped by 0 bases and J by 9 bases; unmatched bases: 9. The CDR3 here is CSARESFSLAGTQYF. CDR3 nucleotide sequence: TGCAGTGCTAGAGAATCCTTCTCACTAGCGGGGACGCAGTATTTT.

The CDR3 bases are TGTGCCAGCAGTTACTCGAGACGGAACGAAGCTTTCTTT. Translation: CASSYSRRNEAFF. This rearrangement joins TRBV6-5 to TRBJ1-1; D unresolved. CDR1 and CDR2 from the germline V gene are MNHEY and SVGAGI. The ends were cut back, 0 bases at V and 8 bases at J, with 10 bases in the middle. CDR3 length: 13 residues.

This chain's CDR3 is CSAEARDSSETQYF. DNA for the CDR3: TGCAGTGCTGAAGCCCGGGATAGCTCAGAGACCCAGTACTTC. The chain recombines TRBV20-1 with TRBJ2-5, with a possible D match to TRBD2 (5 bases). This CDR3 spans 14 amino acids. Germline values: CDR1 DFQATT, CDR2 SNEGSKA (reference sequence). Trimming took 5 bases from V and 4 from J, leaving 17 bases between them.

The CDR3 reads CASSSTGNGYGYTF. The CDR3 nucleotides read TGCGCCAGCAGCTCGACAGGTAATGGCTATGGCTACACCTTC. The V and J genes are TRBV5-1 and TRBJ1-2, with D perhaps matching TRBD1 (6 bases). CDR1 and CDR2 (germline): SGHRS, YFSETQ. V lost 3 bases, J lost 4 bases, and 13 bases lay in between. CDR3 length equals 14 residues.

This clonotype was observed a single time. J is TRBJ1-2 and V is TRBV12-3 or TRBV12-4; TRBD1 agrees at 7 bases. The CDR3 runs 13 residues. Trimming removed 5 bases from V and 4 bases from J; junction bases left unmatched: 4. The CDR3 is CASSRTGVYGYTF. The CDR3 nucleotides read TGTGCCAGCAGTCGAACAGGGGTCTATGGCTACACCTTC.

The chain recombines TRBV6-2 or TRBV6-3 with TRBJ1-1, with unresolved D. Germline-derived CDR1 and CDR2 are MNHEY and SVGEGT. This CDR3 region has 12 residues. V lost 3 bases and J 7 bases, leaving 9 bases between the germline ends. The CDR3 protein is CASSYMRNEAFF. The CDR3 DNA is TGTGCCAGCAGTTATATGAGAAATGAAGCTTTCTTT.

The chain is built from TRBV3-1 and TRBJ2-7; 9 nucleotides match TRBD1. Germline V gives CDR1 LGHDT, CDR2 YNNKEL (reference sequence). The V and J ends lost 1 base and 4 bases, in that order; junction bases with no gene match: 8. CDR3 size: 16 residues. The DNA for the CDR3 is TGTGCCAGCAGCCAAGGAACCGGGACAGGGACTTACGAGCAGTACTTC. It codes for CASSQGTGTGTYEQYF.

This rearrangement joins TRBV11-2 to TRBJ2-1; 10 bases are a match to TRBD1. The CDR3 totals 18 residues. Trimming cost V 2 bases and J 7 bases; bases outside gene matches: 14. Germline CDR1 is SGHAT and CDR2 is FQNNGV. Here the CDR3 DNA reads TGTGCCAGCAGCTTAATCTCTCTGGGGACAGGGGTTTGGAATGAGCAGTTCTTC. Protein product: CASSLISLGTGVWNEQFF. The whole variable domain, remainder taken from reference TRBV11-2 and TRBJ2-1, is EAGVAQSPRYKIIEKRQSVAFWCNPISGHATLYWYQQILGQGPKLLIQFQNNGVVDDSQLPKDRFSAERLKGVDSTLKIQPAKLEDSAVYLCASSLISLGTGVWNEQFFGPGTRLTVL.

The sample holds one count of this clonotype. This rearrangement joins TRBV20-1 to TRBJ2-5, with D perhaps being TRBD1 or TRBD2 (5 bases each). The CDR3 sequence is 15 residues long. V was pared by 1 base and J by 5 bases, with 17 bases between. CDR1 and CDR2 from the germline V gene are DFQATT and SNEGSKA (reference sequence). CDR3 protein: CSARVRAVGRETQYF. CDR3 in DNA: TGCAGTGCTAGAGTGCGGGCAGTGGGACGGGAGACCCAGTACTTC.